A single sample gave rise to the 10 T cell receptor beta chains below, sequenced in a study of T-cell memory formation after mild COVID-19. In TCRdb, the 5' RACE reads were re-called with MiXCR into one record per CDR3 protein. This repertoire shows fewer than 350,000 distinct CDR3 sequences, roughly 13% found once; its top ten account for 21%. Sequencing input: PBMCs or a T cell subset sorted from them (not recorded which). The receptor source for this set is a man aged 18 to 35 who had mild COVID-19 (a few samples of this study predate the infection). Cell type and time point are not known.

This rearrangement joins TRBV4-3 to TRBJ1-4; D call uncertain. CDR3 length: 17 residues. CDR1 is LGHNA, CDR2 YSLEER, per germline. The V gene lost 4 bases and the J gene lost 8 bases, with 23 bases spanning the gap. The CDR3 spells CASSLQLGRNLREKLFF. In DNA form, the CDR3 reads TGCGCCAGCAGCCTCCAATTAGGAAGAAACCTACGGGAAAAACTGTTTTTT.

This clonotype has ten or more counts. The rearrangement links TRBV6-5 to TRBJ1-1; D unclear. V lost 2 bases, J lost 5 bases, and 12 bases lay in between. The CDR3 has 14 residues. From germline, CDR1 is MNHEY and CDR2 SVGAGI. CDR3 sequence reads: CASSYMSLGTEAFF. The CDR3 DNA is TGTGCCAGCAGTTACATGAGCCTCGGGACTGAAGCTTTCTTT.

This clonotype was seen only a few times. DNA of the CDR3: TGCAGCGTACCGGGACAGGGGTACTACGAGCAGTACTTC. This translates into CSVPGQGYYEQYF. V gene TRBV29-1 combines with J gene TRBJ2-7, with 10 bases lining up with TRBD1. V dropped 6 bases and J dropped 3; count of bases not matched to a gene: 5. The CDR3 is 13 residues long. Germline V gene lookup returns CDR1 SQVTM and CDR2 ANQGSEA.

This sequence joins TRBV7-9 and TRBJ1-2, with 8 bases identical to TRBD1. Germline V gene data show CDR1 as SEHNR and CDR2 as FQNEAQ (reference sequence). The CDR3 loop spans 17 amino acids. V lost 3 bases and J lost 4; bases outside the gene matches: 13. CDR3: CASSFPALQGVGYGYTF. CDR3 nucleotides: TGTGCCAGCAGCTTCCCCGCTTTACAGGGGGTTGGCTATGGCTACACCTTC.

There are a few counts of this clonotype. The chain combines TRBV20-1 with TRBJ1-2, with 7 bases matching TRBD1. The trim removed 2 bases at V and 8 bases at J, leaving 8 bases unmatched. There are 13 residues in the CDR3. Germline V lookup: CDR1 DFQATT, CDR2 SNEGSKA (reference sequence). CDR3 amino acids: CSARRDSREGYTF. Here the CDR3 DNA reads TGCAGTGCTAGAAGGGACAGTCGTGAAGGCTACACCTTC.

The chain joins TRBV24-1 to TRBJ2-1, with 10 bases fitting TRBD1. V trimming: 7 bases; J trimming: 8 bases; junction bases outside the gene matches: 10. This CDR3 is 15 amino acids long. Germline assignment: CDR1 KGHDR and CDR2 SFDVKD. The CDR3 protein is CATSSGTGEIDEQFF. Here the CDR3 DNA reads TGTGCCACCAGCTCCGGGACAGGGGAAATCGATGAGCAGTTCTTC.

The V and J genes are TRBV3-1 and TRBJ1-5, with D unresolved. The length of the CDR3 is 13 residues. The V end lost 2 bases, the J end lost 4 bases, and 6 bases lay between the germline ends. The germline V gene encodes CDR1 LGHDT and CDR2 YNNKEL (reference sequence). The CDR3 region is CASSQRENQPQHF. The DNA of the CDR3 is TGTGCCAGCAGCCAAAGAGAGAATCAGCCCCAGCATTTT.

The table lists this clonotype with a few counts. This chain links TRBV6-2 or TRBV6-3 with TRBJ2-7; the D is unclear. The V end lost 5 bases, the J end lost 8 bases, and 13 bases lay between the germline ends. The CDR3 sequence is 12 residues long. CDR1 MNHEY and CDR2 SVGEGT come from the germline V gene. The CDR3 DNA sequence: TGTGCCAGCAGTACGACTGATTACAAGCAGTACGTC. Translated: CASSTTDYKQYV.

This clonotype was found many times. This sequence joins TRBV7-2 and TRBJ2-1, with 8 bases matching TRBD2. Germline lookup yields CDR1 SGHTA and CDR2 FQGNSA. V lost 3 bases, J lost 2 bases, and 0 bases stayed unmatched. The CDR3 has 14 residues. CDR3 amino acids: CASSLRGAYNEQFF. CDR3 nucleotide sequence: TGTGCCAGCAGCTTGCGGGGGGCCTACAATGAGCAGTTCTTC.

Details on this clonotype: A read error is possible here, since a much larger clone lies one base away. The gene calls are TRBV4-2 and TRBJ1-6; the D is unclear. The CDR3 loop spans 15 amino acids. Between the trimmed V and J ends, which lost 5 bases and 9 bases, there was a span of 17 bases. Germline assignment: CDR1 LGHNA and CDR2 YNFKEQ. In nucleotides, the CDR3 is TGTGCCAGCAGCAGACGTACCGATGACACTTCACCCCTCCACTTT. As protein: CASSRRTDDTSPLHF.